The clone carrying this T cell receptor (beta chain) was observed a handful of times. Antigen unknown. This specimen belongs to a study of T-cell memory formation after mild COVID-19. As for the study in general: TCR clusters showed largely donor specificity. Notes on the study in general: Within pre-infection memory, some responding clones were found, suggesting cross-reactive memory joined. Day 15 to 85 contractors were CD4/CD8 balanced; later expanders leaned CD4+.

TCRdb reanalysed the 5' RACE reads using MiXCR and keeps one entry per CDR3 protein. Of tens of thousands of distinct CDR3 sequences listed, over 11% are singletons. Germline loops: CDR1 SQVTM, CDR2 ANQGSEA. The junction had 4 bases not matched to a gene; V was cut back by 7 bases and J by 0 bases. The CDR3 covers 13 residues. J is TRBJ1-2 and V is TRBV29-1, with 8 bases matching TRBD1. The sample was PBMCs or a T cell subset sorted from them (not recorded which). The receptor comes from an adult woman who had mild COVID-19 (a few samples of this study predate the infection). Cell type and time point are not known. The CDR3 bases are TGCAGCGGAGGGACAGGCGCTAACTATGGCTACACCTTC. Its protein is CSGGTGANYGYTF.